The present entry profiles one T cell receptor beta chain with its context. The antigen remains undetermined. An equimolar mix of two oligonucleotides served as the beta constant-region primer for TRBC1 and TRBC2. The ligated cDNA underwent four PCR rounds using SP2 and nested alpha and beta constant-region primers. TCRdb reprocessed the UMI-ligation and nested PCR reads with MiXCR, giving one entry per CDR3 protein. The profile shows around 140,000 distinct CDR3 sequences, about 20% of them singletons. From germline, CDR1 is SEHNR and CDR2 FQNEAQ (reference sequence). The V end was cut by 4 bases, the J end by 3 bases, with 13 bases between. The CDR3 totals 14 residues. This sample was taken from a study of naive and memory T cell subsets. Study outcomes and limitations: Naive repertoires, especially CD8, held a few larger clonotypes, possibly memory cells re-expressing CD45RA. In naive cells, over 85% of TCR sequences were seen only once. The power law exponent of TCR abundance differed between naive and memory cells.

The receptor was derived from a human donor in good health. Sequencing was carried out using naive CD8+ T cells from blood. V is TRBV7-9 and J is TRBJ2-7; D is possibly TRBD1 (6 bases). As DNA, the CDR3 is TGTGCCAGCAGCTGGCCAGGGGATTACTACGAGCAGTACTTC. Its protein product is CASSWPGDYYEQYF.